This is a list of T cell receptor beta chains from one sample in a study of identical twins. Using its own MiXCR run on the 5' RACE reads, TCRdb lists one record per CDR3 protein. This sample has about 240,000 distinct CDR3 sequences, with over 9.5% found just once. Sequenced input: memory T cells sorted from blood. The receptors originated from a man in his forties or fifties in good health. Both conserved end residues are part of each CDR3. A D gene is named only where the DNA matches it firmly. Clone size is not always given. Where it is, it says once, few, many or a class for expanded clones.

V gene,clone size,J gene,D gene,CDR3 DNA,CDR3 protein
TRBV11-2,many,TRBJ2-5,TRBD1,TGTGCCAGCAGCTTAAATGGGCAGGGGGTTCAAGAGACCCAGTACTTC,CASSLNGQGVQETQYF
TRBV20-1,many,TRBJ2-5,.,TGCAGTGCTAGAGCGGCCCCACTCCAAGGGACCCAGTACTTC,CSARAAPLQGTQYF
TRBV24-1,.,TRBJ1-5,TRBD1,TGTGCCACCAGTGAACAGGGGGGCAATCAGCCCCAGCATTTT,CATSEQGGNQPQHF
TRBV20-1,.,TRBJ2-2,.,TGCAGTGCTAGAGACCCTCTTGACAGCCGAAACACCGGGGAGCTGTTTTTT,CSARDPLDSRNTGELFF
TRBV5-1,many,TRBJ2-2,TRBD1,TGCGCCAGCAGCCCCTGGGACAGGGGAACCGGGGAGCTGTTTTTT,CASSPWDRGTGELFF
TRBV28,many,TRBJ2-7,TRBD1,TGTGCCAGCAGCCGGACAGGGGCCCCCTACGAGCAGTACTTC,CASSRTGAPYEQYF
TRBV18,many,TRBJ2-2,.,TGTGCCAGCTCACCAGTAGGGAACACCGGGGAGCTGTTTTTT,CASSPVGNTGELFF
TRBV7-9,few,TRBJ1-1,TRBD1,TGTGCCAGCAGCTGGACAGGTGGTAACACTGAAGCTTTCTTT,CASSWTGGNTEAFF
TRBV11-2,many,TRBJ2-7,TRBD1,TGTGCCAGCAGCTTAGCGGGACAGGGGGCCTACGAGCAGTACTTC,CASSLAGQGAYEQYF
TRBV27,.,TRBJ2-1,TRBD2,TGTGCCAGCAGTTTCGGGACTAGCGGGGTCCGTGAGCAGTTCTTC,CASSFGTSGVREQFF
TRBV6-1,many,TRBJ1-2,.,TGTGCCAGCAGTGACAGGGTGGATGGCTACACCTTC,CASSDRVDGYTF
TRBV7-3,many,TRBJ2-7,.,TGTGCCAGCAGCGTCGGGGACTGGACCTACGAGCAGTACTTC,CASSVGDWTYEQYF
TRBV21-1,few,TRBJ2-3,.,TGTGCCAGCAGTGAGCGGGGTTACACAGATACGCAGTATTTT,CASSERGYTDTQYF
TRBV6-2/TRBV6-3,.,TRBJ2-7,.,TGTGCCAGCAGTTTCCCTGGGAGGCGCGACGAGCAGTACTTC,CASSFPGRRDEQYF
TRBV27,.,TRBJ1-6,.,TGTGCCAGCAGTTTTTCTCCCGGGACGGGTTCACCCCTCCACTTT,CASSFSPGTGSPLHF
TRBV6-5,few,TRBJ1-5,TRBD1,TGTGCCAGCAGTTCCACGGGACAGCTCTATAGCAATCAGCCCCAGCATTTT,CASSSTGQLYSNQPQHF
TRBV20-1,few,TRBJ2-7,.,TGCAGTGCTAGAGTTGAGGGACTCCAAACCTACGAGCAGTACTTC,CSARVEGLQTYEQYF
TRBV28,many,TRBJ1-2,TRBD1,TGTGCCAGCAGTGCGTGGGGACAGGCAGACTATGGCTACACCTTC,CASSAWGQADYGYTF
TRBV18,.,TRBJ2-1,TRBD1,TGTGCCAGCTCAAGTTCGGGGACAGGGTCTGTCAATGAGCAGTTCTTC,CASSSSGTGSVNEQFF
TRBV20-1,.,TRBJ2-1,TRBD2,TGCAGTGCTGCGACGGGGGGGCCCTTCAATGTGCAGTTCTTC,CSAATGGPFNVQFF
TRBV20-1,few,TRBJ1-6,.,TGCAGTGCAGCCCGTTCCTCTAATTCACCCCTCCACTTT,CSAARSSNSPLHF
TRBV10-3,many,TRBJ1-2,TRBD1,TGTGCCATCAGTGATCATGACAGGGGCGCGGATGGCTACACCTTC,CAISDHDRGADGYTF
TRBV5-1,many,TRBJ2-3,.,TGCGCCAGCAGCTTGGACCCTACCGACACGCAGTATTTT,CASSLDPTDTQYF
TRBV5-1,many,TRBJ1-6,.,TGCGCCAGCAGCTTGGTTTCAGATTCACCCCTCCACTTT,CASSLVSDSPLHF
TRBV30,.,TRBJ2-1,.,TGTGCCTGGAGGCGACCCGGGACCTCGGGGCGAGAGCAGTTCTTC,CAWRRPGTSGREQFF
TRBV5-1,many,TRBJ1-1,.,TGTGCCAGCAGTCTCGGAACTGAAGCTTTCTTT,CASSLGTEAFF
TRBV14,few,TRBJ2-1,TRBD2,TGTGCCAGCAGCCAAGGGACTAGCGGTATATACAATGAGCAGTTCTTC,CASSQGTSGIYNEQFF
TRBV25-1,few,TRBJ1-1,.,TGTGCCAGCAGTGAAGGTCAGGGGGCTTTCTTT,CASSEGQGAFF
TRBV5-1,.,TRBJ2-3,.,TGCGCCAGCCGGGACGAAGCAGATACGCAGTATTTT,CASRDEADTQYF
TRBV9,many,TRBJ2-5,.,TGTGCCAGCAGCGTGAGCAGGGAAGAGACCCAGTACTTC,CASSVSREETQYF
TRBV14,few,TRBJ2-7,TRBD2,TGTGCCAGCAGCCAAGTGGGGGGGTACCCCTACGAGCAGTACTTC,CASSQVGGYPYEQYF
TRBV20-1,.,TRBJ1-1,.,TGCAGTGCTGAGGACAGAATGAACACTGAAGCTTTCTTT,CSAEDRMNTEAFF
TRBV2,few,TRBJ1-1,TRBD1,TGTGCCAGCAGTCGGGACAGCGGGGCTTTCTTT,CASSRDSGAFF
TRBV2,.,TRBJ2-3,.,TGTGCCAGCAGTGAATCGGGCACAGATACGCAGTATTTT,CASSESGTDTQYF
TRBV4-1,many,TRBJ1-6,.,TGCGCCAGCAGCCTCAGACGGGGCAATTCACCCCTCCACTTT,CASSLRRGNSPLHF
TRBV9,few,TRBJ2-3,TRBD2,TGTGCCAGCAGCGTTTCTAGCGGGGGGGAAAATACGCAGTATTTT,CASSVSSGGENTQYF
TRBV6-1,many,TRBJ1-6,.,TGTGCCAGCAGTCATGGACAGAATAATTCACCCCTCCACTTT,CASSHGQNNSPLHF
TRBV2,.,TRBJ2-7,TRBD2,TGTGCCAGCATTCTATCGGGCGTCCCGGGACTAGCGGGGGGGCTACACTACGAGCAGTACTTC,CASILSGVPGLAGGLHYEQYF
TRBV19,.,TRBJ1-1,TRBD1,TGTGCCAGTAGTGAACAGGGGGCTAGCAGCACTGAAGCTTTCTTT,CASSEQGASSTEAFF
TRBV29-1,many,TRBJ2-1,.,TGCAGCGTTGACCCGGGACGGAGTGGCAATGAGCAGTTCTTC,CSVDPGRSGNEQFF
TRBV15,.,TRBJ2-1,TRBD2,TGTGCCACCAGCAGAGATGGGACTAGCGGGGGAGAGCAGTTCTTC,CATSRDGTSGGEQFF
TRBV5-1,.,TRBJ2-2,TRBD1,TGCGCCAGCAGCAGAAACCCTCCGGGACAGGGATCCACCGGGGAGCTGTTTTTT,CASSRNPPGQGSTGELFF
TRBV20-1,few,TRBJ1-4,.,TGCAGTGCTGGGGATGGGGTTGCAACTAATGAAAAACTGTTTTTT,CSAGDGVATNEKLFF